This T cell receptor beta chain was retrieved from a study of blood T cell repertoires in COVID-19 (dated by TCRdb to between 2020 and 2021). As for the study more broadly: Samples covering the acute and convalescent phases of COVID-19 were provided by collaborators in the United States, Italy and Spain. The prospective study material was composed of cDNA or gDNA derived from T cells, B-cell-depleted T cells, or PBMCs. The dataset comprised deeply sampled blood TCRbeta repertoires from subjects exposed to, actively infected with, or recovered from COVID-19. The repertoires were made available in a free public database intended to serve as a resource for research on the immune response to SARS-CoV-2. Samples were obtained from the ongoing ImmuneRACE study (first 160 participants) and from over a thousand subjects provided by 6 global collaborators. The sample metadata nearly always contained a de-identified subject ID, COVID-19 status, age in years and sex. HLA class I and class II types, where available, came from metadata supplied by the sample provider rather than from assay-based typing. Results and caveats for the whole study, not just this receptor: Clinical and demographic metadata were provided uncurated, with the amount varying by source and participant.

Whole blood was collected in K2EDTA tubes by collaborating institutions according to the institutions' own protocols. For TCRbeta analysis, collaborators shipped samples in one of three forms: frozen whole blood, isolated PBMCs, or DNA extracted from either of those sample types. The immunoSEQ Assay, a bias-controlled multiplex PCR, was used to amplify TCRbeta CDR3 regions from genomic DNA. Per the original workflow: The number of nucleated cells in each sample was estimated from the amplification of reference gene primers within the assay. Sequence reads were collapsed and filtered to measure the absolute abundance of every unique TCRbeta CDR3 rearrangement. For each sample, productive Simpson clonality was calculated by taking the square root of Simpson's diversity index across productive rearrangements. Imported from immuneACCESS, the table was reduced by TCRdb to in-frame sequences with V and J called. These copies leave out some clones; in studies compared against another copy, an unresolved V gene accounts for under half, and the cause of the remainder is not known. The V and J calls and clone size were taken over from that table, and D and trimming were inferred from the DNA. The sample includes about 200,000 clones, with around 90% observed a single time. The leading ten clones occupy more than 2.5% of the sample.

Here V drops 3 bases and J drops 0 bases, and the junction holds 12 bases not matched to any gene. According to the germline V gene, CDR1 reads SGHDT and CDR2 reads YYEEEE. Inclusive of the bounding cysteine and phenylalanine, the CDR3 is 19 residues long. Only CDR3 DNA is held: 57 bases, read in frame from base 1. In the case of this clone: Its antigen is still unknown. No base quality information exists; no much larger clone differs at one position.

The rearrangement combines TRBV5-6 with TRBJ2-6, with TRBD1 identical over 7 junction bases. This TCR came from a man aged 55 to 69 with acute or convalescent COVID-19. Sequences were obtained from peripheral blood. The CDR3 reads CASSWGFGQAPSGANVLTF. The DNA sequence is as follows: TGTGCCAGCAGCTGGGGCTTTGGACAGGCACCCTCTGGGGCCAACGTCCTGACTTTC.